This record covers a single T cell receptor (beta chain). Its antigen is undetermined. MiXCR, run by TCRdb on the 5' RACE reads, gives a single entry per CDR3 protein. The repertoire consists of 450,000 or so distinct CDR3 sequences, with approximately 25% occurring once and the leading ten covering roughly 2.8%. This sample is part of a study of identical twins. General study points: Invariant MAIT and iNKT cells could partly confound zero-insertion analyses.

The same sample was also studied in work on T cells expressing NK-cell markers.

Sequencing was performed on CD4+ T cells sorted from blood. The clonotype was recovered from a woman aged 18-30 years in good health.

The CDR3 nucleotides are TGTGCCAGCAGTGGGAGTAGGACGACCTACAATGAGCAGTTCTTC. Protein product: CASSGSRTTYNEQFF. V is TRBV7-2 and J is TRBJ2-1, with D perhaps matching TRBD2 (5 bases). The V gene's germline CDR1 is SGHTA and CDR2 FQGNSA. Trimming stripped 6 bases from V and 2 bases from J, with 14 bases between. The CDR3 is 15 amino acids.